The entry that follows covers one T cell receptor beta chain sequence. This clonotype was picked up a small number of times. Which antigen it targets is not known. There are no base qualities to consult, and no much larger clone falls within one base. Set within a cohort of healthcare workers in London, UK, this nested case-control study involved weekly PCR testing of nasopharyngeal swabs along with blood sampling. Between 23 and 31 March 2020, the week of the UK lockdown, healthcare workers were enrolled and then followed up weekly for as long as 16 weeks. This sample was included in a study of early T cells in non-severe SARS-CoV-2 infection (dated by TCRdb to the early 2020s). Background on the whole study: Because TCR sequencing was done on bulk RNA from unsorted whole blood, the alpha and beta chains could not be paired. Summary of the overall study and its limitations: VDJdb matching was skewed toward anti-spike CD8 responses and likely underestimated virus-specific expansions by missing private and CD4 specificities.

Based on the germline V gene, the CDR1 and CDR2 sequences are SGHRS and YFSETQ. The CDR3 runs 19 amino acids, cysteine and phenylalanine included. CDR3 DNA only is kept here, 57 bases in frame from base 1. Unmatched junction bases come to 25, with V trimmed by 6 bases and J by 9 bases. Library preparation used 5' RACE. The data were produced on a NextSeq 500. In the TCR library protocol, unique molecular identifiers were attached to individual cDNA molecules to correct for PCR bias and sequencing error. TCR alpha and beta chains were both sequenced, and the abundances of alpha and beta sequences in each sample were closely correlated with each other. Under the source paper's analysis protocol: Decombinator V4 was used to annotate the V gene, J gene and CDR3 of the TCR sequences. Expanded TCRs were defined as changing significantly between any two time points under a Poisson model with p below 0.0001. Abundances of TCRs were expressed as counts per million after normalisation to the total number of TCRs sequenced in each sample. TRAV1-2 paired with TRAJ12, TRAJ20 or TRAJ33 defined MAIT TCRs, while TRAV10 paired with TRAJ18 defined iNKT TCRs. A search of VDJdb, accessed on 1 November 2021, was run for TCRs annotated to CMV, EBV and SARS-CoV-2, with TCRs annotated for multiple antigens excluded. The public reads were quality trimmed at Q25 with fastp and then assembled into clones with MiXCR by TCRdb, keeping productive beta chains. For every CDR3 protein sequence, its rows merge into one entry that carries the most common genes and DNA. The V and J calls and clone size come from TCRdb's table, not from the authors' own analysis. This sample gives some 60,000 distinct CDR3 sequences in total; 10% of them show up just once. The top ten clones comprise 8.5% to 9% of the sample.

The TCR originated in an adult who was a healthcare worker with PCR-confirmed SARS-CoV-2 infection or an uninfected control (not recorded which). This receptor chain uses TRBV5-1 and TRBJ2-1; TRBD2 aligns with 9 central bases. The sample was whole blood. The CDR3 region has the sequence CASTENPTAGGRPWPEQFF. The nucleotide sequence reads as follows: TGCGCCAGCACCGAGAATCCGACAGCGGGAGGTCGACCTTGGCCTGAGCAGTTCTTC.